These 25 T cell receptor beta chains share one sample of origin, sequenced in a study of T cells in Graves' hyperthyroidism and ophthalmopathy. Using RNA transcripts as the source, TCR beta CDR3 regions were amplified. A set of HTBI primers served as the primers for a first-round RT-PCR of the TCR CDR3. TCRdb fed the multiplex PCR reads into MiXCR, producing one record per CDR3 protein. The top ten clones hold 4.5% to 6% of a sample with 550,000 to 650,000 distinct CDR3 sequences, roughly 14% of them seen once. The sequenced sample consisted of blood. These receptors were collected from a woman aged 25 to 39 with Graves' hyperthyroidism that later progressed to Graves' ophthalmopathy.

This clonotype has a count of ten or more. CDR3 nucleotide sequence: TGTGCCAGCAGCCAAGCCTCGGATGGACGCTATGGCTACACCTTC. Translation gives CASSQASDGRYGYTF. The chain joins TRBV3-1 to TRBJ1-2; the D is unclear. The CDR3 is made up of 15 amino acids. Germline V gene data show CDR1 as LGHDT and CDR2 as YNNKEL (reference sequence). Trimming stripped 1 base from V and 4 bases from J, with 13 bases between.

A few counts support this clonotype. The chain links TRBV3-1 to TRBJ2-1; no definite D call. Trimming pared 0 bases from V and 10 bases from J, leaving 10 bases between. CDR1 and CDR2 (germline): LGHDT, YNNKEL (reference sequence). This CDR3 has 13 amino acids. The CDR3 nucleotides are TGTGCCAGCAGCCAAGATTTCCTACAGGAGCAGTTCTTC. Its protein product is CASSQDFLQEQFF.

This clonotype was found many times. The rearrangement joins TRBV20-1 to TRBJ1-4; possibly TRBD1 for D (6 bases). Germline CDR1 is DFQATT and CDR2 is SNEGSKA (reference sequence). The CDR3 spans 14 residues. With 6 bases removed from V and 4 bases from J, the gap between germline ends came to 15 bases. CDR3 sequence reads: CSAPRGSYNEKLFF. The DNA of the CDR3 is TGCAGTGCACCCAGGGGTTCCTATAATGAAAAACTGTTTTTT.

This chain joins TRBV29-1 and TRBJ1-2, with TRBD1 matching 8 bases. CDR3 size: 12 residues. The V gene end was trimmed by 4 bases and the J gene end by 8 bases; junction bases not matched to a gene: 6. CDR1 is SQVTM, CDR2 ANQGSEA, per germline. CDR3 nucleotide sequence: TGCAGCGTTGGTACAGGGGGGCGAGGCTACACCTTC. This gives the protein CSVGTGGRGYTF.

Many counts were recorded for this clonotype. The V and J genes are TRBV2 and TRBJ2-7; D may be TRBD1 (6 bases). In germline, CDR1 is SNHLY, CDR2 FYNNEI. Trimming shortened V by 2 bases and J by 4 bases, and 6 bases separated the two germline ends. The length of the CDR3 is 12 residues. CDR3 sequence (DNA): TGTGCCAGCAGTGAAACAGGGTACGAGCAGTACTTC. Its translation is CASSETGYEQYF.

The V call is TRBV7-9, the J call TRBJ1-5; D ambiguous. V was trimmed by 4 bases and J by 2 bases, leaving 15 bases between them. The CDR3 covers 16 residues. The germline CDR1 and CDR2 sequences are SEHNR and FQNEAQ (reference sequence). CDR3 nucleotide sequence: TGTGCCAGCAGCTCCCAAGGGCTCCAGGGCAATCAGCCCCAGCATTTT. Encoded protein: CASSSQGLQGNQPQHF. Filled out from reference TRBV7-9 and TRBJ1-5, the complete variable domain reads DTGVSQNPRHKITKRGQNVTFRCDPISEHNRLYWYRQTLGQGPEFLTYFQNEAQLEKSRLLSDRFSAERPKGSFSTLEIQRTEQGDSAMYLCASSSQGLQGNQPQHFGDGTRLSIL.

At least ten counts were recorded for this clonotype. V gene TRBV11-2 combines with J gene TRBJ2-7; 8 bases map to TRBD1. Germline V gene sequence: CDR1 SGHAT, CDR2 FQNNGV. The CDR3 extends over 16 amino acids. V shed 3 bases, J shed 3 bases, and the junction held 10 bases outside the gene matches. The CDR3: CASSLNQGAGGYEQYF. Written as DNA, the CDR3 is TGTGCCAGCAGCTTGAATCAGGGGGCCGGGGGCTACGAGCAGTACTTC.

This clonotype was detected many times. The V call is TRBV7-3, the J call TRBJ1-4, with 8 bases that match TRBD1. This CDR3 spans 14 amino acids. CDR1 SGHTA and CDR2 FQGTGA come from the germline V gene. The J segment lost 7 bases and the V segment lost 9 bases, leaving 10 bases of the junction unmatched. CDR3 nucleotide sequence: TGTGCCAGTAGTCCCACAGGGGGTAGTGAAAAACTGTTTTTT. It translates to CASSPTGGSEKLFF. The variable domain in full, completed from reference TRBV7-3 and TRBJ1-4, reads GAGVSQTPSNKVTEKGKYVELRCDPISGHTALYWYRQSLGQGPEFLIYFQGTGAADDSGLPNDRFFAVRPEGSVSTLKIQRTERGDSAVYLCASSPTGGSEKLFFGSGTQLSVL.

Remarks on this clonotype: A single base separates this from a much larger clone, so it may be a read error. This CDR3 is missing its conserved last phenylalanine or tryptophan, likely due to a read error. The CDR3: CASSIEGTSGRAEAYEQYS. Written as DNA, the CDR3 is TGTGCCAGTAGTATAGAAGGGACTAGCGGGAGGGCCGAAGCCTACGAGCAGTACTCC. This chain joins TRBV19 and TRBJ2-7; 16 positions match TRBD2. Looked up from germline, CDR1 is LNHDA and CDR2 is SQIVND (reference sequence). The CDR3 covers 19 residues. V trimming: 0 bases; J trimming: 2 bases; junction bases outside the gene matches: 7.

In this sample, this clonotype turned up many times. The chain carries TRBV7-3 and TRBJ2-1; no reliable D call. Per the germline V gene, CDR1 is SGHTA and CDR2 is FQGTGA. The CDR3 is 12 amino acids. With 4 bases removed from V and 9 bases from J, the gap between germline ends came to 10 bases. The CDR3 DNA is TGTGCCAGCAGCTCACTACTGGGTGAGCAGTTCTTC. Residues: CASSSLLGEQFF.

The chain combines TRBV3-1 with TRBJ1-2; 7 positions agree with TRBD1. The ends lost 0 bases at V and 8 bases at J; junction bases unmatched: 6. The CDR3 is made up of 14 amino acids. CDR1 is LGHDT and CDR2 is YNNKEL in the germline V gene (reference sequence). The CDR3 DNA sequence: TGTGCCAGCAGCCAAGATTTGACAGGGCCGGGCTACACCTTC. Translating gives CASSQDLTGPGYTF.

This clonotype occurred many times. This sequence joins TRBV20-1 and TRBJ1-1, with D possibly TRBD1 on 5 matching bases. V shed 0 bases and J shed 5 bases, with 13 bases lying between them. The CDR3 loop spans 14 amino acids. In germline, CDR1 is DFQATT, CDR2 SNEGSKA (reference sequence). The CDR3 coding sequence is TGCAGTGCTAGAGATGGAGTATGGGGGACTGAAGCTTTCTTT. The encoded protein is CSARDGVWGTEAFF.

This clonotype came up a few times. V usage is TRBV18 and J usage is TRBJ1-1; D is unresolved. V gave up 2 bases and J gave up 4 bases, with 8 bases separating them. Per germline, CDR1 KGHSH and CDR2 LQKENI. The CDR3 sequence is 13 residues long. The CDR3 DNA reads TGTGCCAGCTCACCAGCTCTGGGCACTGAAGCTTTCTTT. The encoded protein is CASSPALGTEAFF.

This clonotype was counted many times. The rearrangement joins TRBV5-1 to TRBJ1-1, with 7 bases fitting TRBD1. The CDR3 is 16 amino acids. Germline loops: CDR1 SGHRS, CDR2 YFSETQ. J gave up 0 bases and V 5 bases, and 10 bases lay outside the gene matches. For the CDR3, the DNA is TGCGCCAGCAGTCCAGGACAGGAGGGAGTGAACACTGAAGCTTTCTTT. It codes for CASSPGQEGVNTEAFF.

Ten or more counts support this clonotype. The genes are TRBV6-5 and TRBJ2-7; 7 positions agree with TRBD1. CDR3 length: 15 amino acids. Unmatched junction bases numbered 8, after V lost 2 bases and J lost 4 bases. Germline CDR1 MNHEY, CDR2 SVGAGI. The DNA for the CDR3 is TGTGCCAGCAGTTACCAGGGACAGCCGGGGTACGAGCAGTACTTC. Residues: CASSYQGQPGYEQYF.

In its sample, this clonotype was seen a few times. The CDR3 reads CASSISPGISNQPQHF. CDR3 nucleotides: TGTGCCAGTAGTATATCCCCAGGGATTAGCAATCAGCCCCAGCATTTT. This chain joins TRBV19 and TRBJ1-5; possibly TRBD1 for D (5 bases). Germline CDR1 LNHDA, CDR2 SQIVND (reference sequence). This CDR3 is built from 16 residues. Trimming stripped 2 bases from V and 0 bases from J, with 11 bases between.

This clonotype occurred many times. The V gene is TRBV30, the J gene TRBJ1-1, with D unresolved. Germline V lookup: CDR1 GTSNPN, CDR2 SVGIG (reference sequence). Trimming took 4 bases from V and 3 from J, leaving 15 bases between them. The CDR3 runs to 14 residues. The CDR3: CAWKSRATHTEAFF. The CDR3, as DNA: TGTGCCTGGAAATCGAGGGCCACCCACACTGAAGCTTTCTTT.

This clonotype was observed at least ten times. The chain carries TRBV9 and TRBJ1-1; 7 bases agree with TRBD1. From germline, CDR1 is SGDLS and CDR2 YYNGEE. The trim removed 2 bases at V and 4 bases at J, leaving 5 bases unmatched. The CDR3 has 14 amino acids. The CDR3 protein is CASSVRQGTTEAFF. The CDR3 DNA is TGTGCCAGCAGCGTCCGACAGGGAACCACTGAAGCTTTCTTT.

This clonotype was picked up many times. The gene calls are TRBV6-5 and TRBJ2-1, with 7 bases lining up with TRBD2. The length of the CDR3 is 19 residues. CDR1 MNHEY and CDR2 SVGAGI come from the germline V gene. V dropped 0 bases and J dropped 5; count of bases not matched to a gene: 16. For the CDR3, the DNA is TGTGCCAGCAGTTACTCGACGGGTCTCGCGGGAGTCGGGAACAATGAGCAGTTCTTC. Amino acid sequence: CASSYSTGLAGVGNNEQFF.

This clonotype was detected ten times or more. The CDR3: CASSDLWGTSGSGVYNEQFF. The CDR3 nucleotides are TGTGCCAGCAGTGACCTTTGGGGGACTAGCGGGAGTGGGGTCTACAATGAGCAGTTCTTC. This chain joins TRBV25-1 and TRBJ2-1, with TRBD2 matching over 14 bases. The CDR3 covers 20 residues. Germline V gene data show CDR1 as MGHDK and CDR2 as SYGVNS. Germline trimming cut 3 bases from V and 3 bases from J; bases unmatched to any gene: 13.

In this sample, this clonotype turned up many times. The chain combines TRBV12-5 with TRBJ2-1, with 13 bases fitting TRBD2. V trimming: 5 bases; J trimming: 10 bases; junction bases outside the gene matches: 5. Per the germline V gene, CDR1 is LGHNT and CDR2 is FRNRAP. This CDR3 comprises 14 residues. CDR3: CASGPKTSGREQFF. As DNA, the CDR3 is TGTGCTAGTGGTCCGAAGACTAGCGGGAGGGAGCAGTTCTTC.

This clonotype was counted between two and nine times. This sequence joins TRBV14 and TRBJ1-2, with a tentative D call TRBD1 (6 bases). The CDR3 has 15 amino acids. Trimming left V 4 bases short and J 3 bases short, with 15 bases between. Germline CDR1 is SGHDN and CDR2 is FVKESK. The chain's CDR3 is CASSPDTGQHYGYTF. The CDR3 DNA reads TGTGCCAGCAGCCCCGATACCGGACAGCACTATGGCTACACCTTC.

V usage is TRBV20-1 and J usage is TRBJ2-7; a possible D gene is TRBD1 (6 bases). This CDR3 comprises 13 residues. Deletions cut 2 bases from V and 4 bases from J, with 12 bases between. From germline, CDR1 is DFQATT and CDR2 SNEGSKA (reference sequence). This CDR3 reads CSARTGTFYEQYF. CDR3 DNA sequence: TGCAGTGCTAGAACAGGGACATTTTACGAGCAGTACTTC.

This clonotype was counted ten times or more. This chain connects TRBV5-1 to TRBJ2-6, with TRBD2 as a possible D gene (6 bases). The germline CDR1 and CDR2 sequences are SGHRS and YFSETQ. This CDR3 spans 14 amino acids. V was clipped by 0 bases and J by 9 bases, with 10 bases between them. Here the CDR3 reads CASSLVGGDNVLTF. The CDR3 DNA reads TGCGCCAGCAGCTTGGTCGGGGGTGACAACGTCCTGACTTTC.

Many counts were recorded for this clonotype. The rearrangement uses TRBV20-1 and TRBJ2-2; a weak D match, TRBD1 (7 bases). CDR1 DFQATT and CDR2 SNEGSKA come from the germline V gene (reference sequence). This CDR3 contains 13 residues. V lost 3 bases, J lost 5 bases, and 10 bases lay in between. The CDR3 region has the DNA TGCAGTGCTAGGGGGGGACAGACCGGGGAGCTGTTTTTT. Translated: CSARGGQTGELFF.